This TCR beta chain was captured by sequencing in a study of T cell responses to AZD1222 COVID-19 vaccine. As for the study in general: Pooling of second doses given at about 4 or about 12 weeks was done.

Details on this clone: Its antigen remains unknown.

Germline V gene data show CDR1 as SGHVS and CDR2 as FNYEAQ. This CDR3 spans 15 amino acids. The V and J ends lost 2 bases and 5 bases, in that order; junction bases with no gene match: 4. General study findings and limits: With dominance at 160-218 and 743-854, vaccine-associated CD4 TCRs spanned spike.

Produced via immunoSEQ multiplex PCR; TCRdb's table is partial and in-frame only. The sample records approximately 30,000 clones, 75% to 90% being singletons. The TCR sequence derives from an adult in good health. The sample consisted of peripheral blood, taken on day 0 of AZD1222 vaccination. The chain joins TRBV7-6 to TRBJ1-5; the match to TRBD1 covers 9 bases. CDR3 amino acids: CASSLRTGDDQPQHF. DNA for the CDR3: TGTGCCAGCAGCTTACGGACAGGGGACGATCAGCCCCAGCATTTT.